A selection of T cell receptor beta chains follows, all from one sample in a study of blood T cell repertoires in COVID-19. Assay: immunoSEQ multiplex PCR; the TCRdb copy retains only in-frame clones and omits some. This table holds 300,000 to 400,000 clones, roughly 86% found once. Sequencing was done on a sample of peripheral blood. The receptors derive from a man younger than 45 with COVID-19, enrolled during active disease. The CDR3 runs from the conserved cysteine through the conserved F or W.

TRBV29-1,TRBJ2-5,CSVGLAGSGETQYF
TRBV19,TRBJ2-3,CASSTTGNAGDTQYF
TRBV3-1/TRBV3-2,TRBJ1-6,CASSQGWGGTYNSPLHF
TRBV5-4,TRBJ1-1,CASSLMGRGWNTEAFF
TRBV4-3,TRBJ2-5,CASSQGARGEKETQYF
TRBV6-5,TRBJ1-4,CASRQGWTGEKLFF
TRBV7-3,TRBJ1-2,CASREPGQGHHGYTF
TRBV10-3,TRBJ2-1,CAISSATGGLLSSYNEQFF
TRBV4-2,TRBJ2-7,CASSQEGNGRGYEQYF
TRBV10-3,TRBJ2-7,CAIAAGGSYEQYF
TRBV10-3,TRBJ1-6,CAISESFGRADNSPLHF
TRBV7-3,TRBJ1-6,CASSLRGGDSPLHF
TRBV28,TRBJ2-6,CASGQGISGANVLTF
TRBV5-5,TRBJ1-4,CASSLVSGFNEKLFF
TRBV9,TRBJ1-3,CASSPTGGNTIYF
TRBV24-1,TRBJ2-3,CATSDPVATDTQYF
TRBV7-9,TRBJ1-5,CASSFGDRASQPQHF
TRBV5-6,TRBJ2-1,CASSFGTAYNEQFF
TRBV7-3,TRBJ1-3,CASSTGGVGNTIYF
TRBV27,TRBJ2-7,CASSLGASGSLGQYF
TRBV7-9,TRBJ2-1,CARPLSSGGAGEQFF
TRBV28,TRBJ2-1,CASSLGQGAREQFF
TRBV30,TRBJ2-5,CAWSSGLAGGPRETQYF
TRBV5-8,TRBJ2-3,CASSSSAGGGTDTQYF
TRBV19,TRBJ1-1,CASSFTVGLEAFF
TRBV13,TRBJ2-2,CASSPGGRSNTGELFF
TRBV6-5,TRBJ2-4,CASSQTGNKNIQYF
TRBV6-5,TRBJ1-4,CASSFTGDEKLFF
TRBV5-6,TRBJ1-4,CASSLGGEKLFF
TRBV19,TRBJ1-2,CASSSPPGQRTPYGYTF
TRBV7-8,TRBJ1-6,CASSLISPSAPLHF
TRBV4-3,TRBJ2-1,CASSRELAGGYNEQFF
TRBV28,TRBJ1-2,CASRTGTGVYGYTF
TRBV11-2,TRBJ1-2,CASSLAQGGTQGGYTF
TRBV10-3,TRBJ2-1,CAISDEGLAASYNEQFF
TRBV28,TRBJ2-3,CASSLNRDTQYF
TRBV3-1/TRBV3-2,TRBJ2-1,CASSQDLWREVISSNEQFF
TRBV11-2,TRBJ2-2,CASSFEAGTGELFF
TRBV27,TRBJ2-3,CASSFAADTQYF
TRBV7-9,TRBJ2-3,CASSFDSGVASTDTQYF
TRBV9,TRBJ2-1,CASSGQGNEQFF
TRBV7-2,TRBJ2-5,CASSLVRDRGRGTYF
TRBV5-4,TRBJ1-2,CASSRDRFNYGYTF
TRBV5-6,TRBJ1-5,CASSLGLSNQPQHF
TRBV7-9,TRBJ2-7,CASSFIPGLAVVTYEQYF
TRBV9,TRBJ2-7,CASSVAGGSSYEQYF
TRBV6-2/TRBV6-3,TRBJ1-6,CASSYSQGNSPLHF
TRBV19,TRBJ2-1,CASSIGLAGNEQFF
TRBV7-9,TRBJ2-5,CASSLRQGQETQYF
TRBV24-1,TRBJ2-7,CATSDSGRDEQYF
TRBV2,TRBJ1-2,CASSYLVRYGYTF
TRBV29-1,TRBJ1-5,CSARTAEGPQHF
TRBV7-3,TRBJ2-1,CASSLWQGTYNEQFF
TRBV28,TRBJ2-1,CASSFGGGRYNEQFF
TRBV7-8,TRBJ2-7,CASSLVLGSPSYSYEQYF
TRBV28,TRBJ1-2,CASSFVAYGYTF